This T cell receptor (beta chain) was captured in a study of persistence of HIV-infected CD4 T cells (dated by TCRdb to the early 2020s). General notes on the study: CMV- and HIV-1 Gag-responding CD4+ T cells were isolated from ART-treated individuals so that antigen-driven clonal expansion of HIV-1-infected cells could be examined. Proviral sequencing was used to assess clonality among infected cells, whereas TCRbeta sequencing gauged the clonality of all cells within each sorted population. Peripheral blood samples of up to roughly 200 mL were collected at multiple time points, except for a couple of participants, who underwent leukapheresis at a single time point. Cross-participant TCR cluster analysis included under ten participants for CMV and 6 or 7 participants for Gag. Participants had been on suppressive ART for a median of roughly 8 years.

According to the study, the label for this sample's treatment or condition signals: suppressive antiretroviral therapy. Lysates of CMV-infected fibroblasts were used at approximately 10 ug/mL for cell stimulation. Memory populations depleted of antigen-responding cells were obtained by sorting nonresponding CD40L-negative CD69-negative CD45RO-high memory CD4+ T cells. HIV-1-infected adults in whom suppressive ART had been started during chronic infection were enrolled as participants. Participants had undetectable plasma HIV-1 RNA below 50 copies/mL for at least 4 years. To be included, a participant needed positive CMV serology and a CD4+ T cell count above 400 cells/uL. Before stimulation, PBMCs were isolated using density centrifugation and depleted of CD8+ T cells. CD8-depleted PBMCs were stimulated for roughly 20 hours with anti-CD28/CD49d costimulation, CD40-blocking antibody and enfuvirtide to prevent new infections. Cell sorting was performed on a Beckman Coulter MoFlo Legacy or XDP sorter, and dead cells were excluded with propidium iodide. For samples with more than one million cells, genomic DNA was extracted with the QIAamp DNA Mini Kit, and for all other samples the Quick-DNA Microprep Kit was used.

TCRbeta repertoires were sequenced from genomic DNA with the immunoSEQ hsTCRB assay version 4 in survey mode. Genomic DNA was diluted to approximately 9.4 ng/uL, and up to about 1 ug per sample was used for TCRbeta sequencing. The paper's processing steps were these. Analysis of the TCRbeta data was done in ImmunoSeq Analyzer 3.0, and diversity was computed on productive nucleotide rearrangements. Using the Immunarch R package, the improved Chao index served to estimate lower-bound TCR diversity and the Gini coefficient served to estimate clonality. Different nucleotide rearrangements encoding the same CDR3beta amino acid sequence were treated as distinct clonotypes. Differential abundance analysis found TCRbeta sequences that were significantly enriched in antigen-responding cells compared with anti-CD3/anti-CD28-activated cells. GLIPH2 clustered TCRs by predicted peptide-MHC specificity, both within individual participants and across merged participant data sets. As stored in TCRdb, this immuneACCESS dataset retains in-frame rearrangements with V and J assigned. A fraction of the clones does not appear; measured against another copy, unresolved V genes explain less than half of the discrepancy, and the remainder lacks a known reason. The D gene and trimming were derived from the DNA, and the V and J assignments and clone size from that table. Across this sample there are more than 25,000 clones, with roughly 75% seen only once. Of the sample, roughly 0.8% falls within the top ten clones.

Results and caveats for the whole study, not just this receptor: Within the same sorted populations, how oligoclonal the TCRs were correlated with how oligoclonal the proviruses were. TCRbeta richness in CMV- and Gag-responding cells was significantly lower than in anti-CD3/anti-CD28-responding cells; CMV-responding cells had higher oligoclonality than CD3/CD28-stimulated and Gag-responding cells. Bulk TCR analyses could not be restricted to the rare CMV-responding cells that actually carried HIV-1 proviruses. Few individuals were included in the study, and only a limited range of antigens was tested. Degenerate expanded CDR3beta sequences were enriched in antigen-responding cells, suggesting convergent selection of CD4+ responses to CMV and Gag.

A word on this clone: Its target antigen remains unknown. Qualities for individual bases were not recorded, and no much larger clone is one base off.

CDR1 SGDLS and CDR2 YYNGEE were looked up in the germline V gene. Measured from the cysteine to the phenylalanine, the CDR3 is 11 residues long. The kept DNA is CDR3 alone, 33 bases in frame from the first base. V is clipped by 7 bases and J by 9 bases, and the sequence between their germline boundaries is 11 bases long. The rearrangement combines TRBV9 with TRBJ2-1, with no confident D gene call. The clonotype comes from an adult woman with HIV who was CMV-seropositive. The material was CD4+ T cells sorted from PBMCs after roughly 19-hour stimulation, obtained from a patient who received antiretroviral therapy. In light of the paper, this sample's cell subset or site label describes: CD40L-CD69- CD45RO-high memory CD4 T cells not responding to CMV lysate. The CDR3 sequence is CASGPGVEQFF. The sequenced DNA: TGTGCCAGCGGACCTGGCGTTGAGCAGTTCTTC.